The next 23 T cell receptor beta chains were all read from a single sample in a study of regulatory T cells in long-lasting Graves disease. As for time point: persistent/refractory GD, antithyroid drugs over 5 years with positive TRAb. The TCR library used RNA extracted from PBMCs. Arm-PCR with iRepertoire HTBI primers amplified the CDR3 regions for these TCR beta libraries. MiXCR was run by TCRdb on the multiplex PCR reads, yielding one entry per CDR3 protein. The sample lists about 340,000 distinct CDR3 sequences; about 19% were seen once. Sequencing was performed on peripheral blood mononuclear cells (PBMCs), taken when the disease was refractory, from a patient treated with antithyroid drugs. These receptors all come from a female donor with Graves disease.

This clonotype was recorded many times. The chain employs TRBV11-3 and TRBJ2-4; D is possibly TRBD1 (6 bases). V lost 4 bases and J lost 0, with 13 bases in between. CDR1 SGHNT and CDR2 YENEEA come from the germline V gene. There are 16 residues in the CDR3. The CDR3 loop reads CASSSGTLLAKNIQYF. In DNA form, the CDR3 reads TGTGCCAGCAGCTCCGGGACACTCTTAGCCAAAAACATTCAGTACTTC.

The V call is TRBV11-2, the J call TRBJ2-7; 15 bases agree with TRBD2. This CDR3 is built from 24 residues. Per germline, CDR1 SGHAT and CDR2 FQNNGV. After removal of 5 bases from V and 0 bases from J, the junction contained 26 bases not matched to a gene. The DNA of the CDR3 is TGTGCCAGCAGCACAACATGGGCAACCGGGACTAGCGGGAGGATTGGGGTTCTCTCCTACGAGCAGTACTTC. Encoded protein: CASSTTWATGTSGRIGVLSYEQYF.

This clonotype showed up many times. The chain is built from TRBV6-5 and TRBJ1-2; TRBD1 is a possible D gene (5 bases). V was cut by 0 bases and J by 7 bases, with 15 bases left in between. Germline-derived CDR1 and CDR2 are MNHEY and SVGAGI. The CDR3 is made up of 15 amino acids. The chain's CDR3 is CASSYSRGIMSGYTF. The CDR3 coding sequence is TGTGCCAGCAGTTACTCGAGGGGCATCATGAGTGGCTACACCTTC.

The table lists this clonotype with many counts. This rearrangement joins TRBV11-2 to TRBJ1-2; a possible D gene is TRBD1 (5 bases). Trimming pared 10 bases from V and 7 bases from J, leaving 13 bases between. Germline V gene lookup returns CDR1 SGHAT and CDR2 FQNNGV. This CDR3 is 11 amino acids long. The CDR3 is CAIGVRAGYTF. The CDR3 DNA is TGTGCCATAGGGGTCCGGGCTGGCTACACCTTC.

This clonotype was seen many times. This chain connects TRBV6-1 to TRBJ1-2; no definite D call. Trimming left V 3 bases short and J 4 bases short, with 9 bases between. This CDR3 comprises 13 residues. Per the germline V gene, CDR1 is MNHNS and CDR2 is SASEGT. The CDR3 DNA reads TGTGCCAGCAGTGAGGGTTCAATCTATGGCTACACCTTC. Its translation: CASSEGSIYGYTF.

The chain has TRBV5-1 and TRBJ2-5; 7 bases align to TRBD1. Trimming at V came to 6 bases and at J to 2 bases, leaving 4 bases not matched to a gene. The CDR3 spans 13 residues. The germline V gene encodes CDR1 SGHRS and CDR2 YFSETQ. The CDR3 sequence: CASKWTGQETQYF. In DNA, the CDR3 is TGCGCCAGCAAGTGGACAGGTCAAGAGACCCAGTACTTC.

This clonotype was picked up many times. This chain joins TRBV14 and TRBJ1-1; no clear D. CDR3 length: 13 amino acids. V shed 6 bases and J shed 1 base, with 9 bases lying between them. Germline lookup yields CDR1 SGHDN and CDR2 FVKESK. The DNA for the CDR3 is TGTGCCAGCAGGGTACGGCCGAACACTGAAGCTTTCTTT. This sequence encodes CASRVRPNTEAFF. Full variable domain (remainder filled in from reference TRBV14 and TRBJ1-1): EAGVTQFPSHSVIEKGQTVTLRCDPISGHDNLYWYRRVMGKEIKFLLHFVKESKQDESGMPNNRFLAERTGGTYSTLKVQPAELEDSGVYFCASRVRPNTEAFFGQGTRLTVV.

This clonotype was detected only a few times. The chain uses TRBV28 and TRBJ2-2; 8 bases map to TRBD2. V was clipped by 10 bases and J by 0 bases; unmatched bases: 4. Germline CDR1 reads MDHEN; CDR2 reads SYDVKM. CDR3 length: 14 amino acids. For the CDR3, the DNA is TGTGCCACCCCTAGCGGGCCGAACACCGGGGAGCTGTTTTTT. It specifies CATPSGPNTGELFF.

Ten or more counts support this clonotype. The chain combines TRBV2 with TRBJ1-5, with TRBD1 matching over 7 bases. V shed 6 bases, J shed 0 bases, and the junction held 2 bases outside the gene matches. The CDR3 runs to 14 residues. The germline V gene has CDR1 SNHLY and CDR2 FYNNEI. CDR3 DNA sequence: TGTGCCAGCAGGGGACAGACTAGCAATCAGCCCCAGCATTTT. This encodes CASRGQTSNQPQHF.

The sample holds many counts of this clonotype. The chain links TRBV15 to TRBJ2-5; 8 bases align to TRBD2. V lost 8 bases and J lost 4; bases outside the gene matches: 9. Germline-derived CDR1 and CDR2 are LNHNV and YYDKDF (reference sequence). The CDR3 has 14 residues. In nucleotides, the CDR3 is TGTGCCACCTCTAGACTAGCGAAGGGAGAGACCCAGTACTTC. Amino acid sequence: CATSRLAKGETQYF.

The gene calls are TRBV3-1 and TRBJ1-5; no reliable D call. This CDR3 has 14 residues. Trimming took 0 bases from V and 5 from J, leaving 8 bases between them. The germline CDR1 and CDR2 sequences are LGHDT and YNNKEL (reference sequence). DNA of the CDR3: TGTGCCAGCAGCCAAGATTTGGGTTATCAGCCCCAGCATTTT. This sequence encodes CASSQDLGYQPQHF. Drawing the rest from reference TRBV3-1 and TRBJ1-5, the complete variable domain is DTAVSQTPKYLVTQMGNDKSIKCEQNLGHDTMYWYKQDSKKFLKIMFSYNNKELIINETVPNRFSPKSPDKAHLNLHINSLELGDSAVYFCASSQDLGYQPQHFGDGTRLSIL.

This clonotype was found many times. The rearrangement links TRBV2 to TRBJ1-5; 9 nucleotides line up with TRBD1. CDR3 length: 15 residues. Trimming at V came to 7 bases and at J to 7 bases, leaving 11 bases not matched to a gene. Germline V gene lookup returns CDR1 SNHLY and CDR2 FYNNEI. The CDR3 DNA follows: TGTGCCAGCAAGACTGAACAGGGGGCGAGGCAGCCCCAGCATTTT. This sequence encodes CASKTEQGARQPQHF.

This clonotype was picked up many times. The chain is built from TRBV3-1 and TRBJ2-4; maybe TRBD2 (5 bases). V lost 3 bases to trimming and J lost 9 bases, with 24 bases between them. Germline CDR1 and CDR2: LGHDT and YNNKEL (reference sequence). This CDR3 has 17 amino acids. The CDR3 here is CASSQVPVYLIAGIQYF. As DNA, the CDR3 is TGTGCCAGCAGCCAGGTACCAGTTTATCTAATTGCGGGCATTCAGTACTTC.

The rearrangement links TRBV20-1 to TRBJ2-7, with D perhaps TRBD2 (6 bases). V lost 6 bases, J lost 12 bases, and 18 bases lay in between. CDR1 DFQATT and CDR2 SNEGSKA come from the germline V gene (reference sequence). The CDR3 has 11 amino acids. CDR3 bases: TGCAGTGCAGAGAGCCAGACTAGTCGGTACTTC. Protein: CSAESQTSRYF.

This clonotype was counted a single time. CDR3: CASSLQGGDRELFF. CDR3 nucleotides: TGTGCCAGCAGCTTACAGGGGGGCGACCGGGAGCTGTTTTTT. The chain couples TRBV7-9 to TRBJ2-2, with a weak D call TRBD1 (7 bases). This CDR3 is 14 amino acids long. Trimming removed 2 bases from V and 9 bases from J, with 13 bases in between. The germline CDR1 and CDR2 sequences are SEHNR and FQNEAQ (reference sequence).

The sample holds a few counts of this clonotype. J is TRBJ2-1 and V is TRBV12-3 or TRBV12-4, with 11 positions matching TRBD2. CDR3 length: 17 residues. With V trimmed by 2 bases and J by 5 bases, 8 bases remained unmatched. This CDR3 is CASSLFGLAGQNNEQFF. CDR3 DNA sequence: TGTGCCAGCAGTTTATTCGGACTAGCGGGCCAAAACAATGAGCAGTTCTTC.

The sample holds many counts of this clonotype. The chain recombines TRBV20-1 with TRBJ1-5, with D maybe TRBD1 (5 bases). Germline lookup yields CDR1 DFQATT and CDR2 SNEGSKA (reference sequence). The ends were cut back, 6 bases at V and 0 bases at J, with 12 bases in the middle. The CDR3 length is 14 residues. DNA of the CDR3: TGCAGTGCGCTGCAGGGTGATAGCAATCAGCCCCAGCATTTT. Translating it yields CSALQGDSNQPQHF.

V and J are TRBV12-3 or TRBV12-4 and TRBJ2-7; TRBD1 matches at 12 bases. This CDR3 spans 17 amino acids. V lost 6 bases to trimming and J lost 1 base; unmatched junction nucleotides: 10. The CDR3 DNA sequence: TGTGCCAGCAGAAGGGACAGGGGGCGTTGGGTTTCCTACGAGCAGTACTTC. Protein product: CASRRDRGRWVSYEQYF.

This sequence joins TRBV11-3 and TRBJ2-7; 9 bases fit TRBD2. Germline trimming cut 7 bases from V and 2 bases from J; bases unmatched to any gene: 6. The CDR3 loop spans 14 amino acids. The germline V gene has CDR1 SGHNT and CDR2 YENEEA. As DNA, the CDR3 is TGTGCCAGCAACAAGCGGGGGGCCCCCTACGAGCAGTACTTC. This sequence encodes CASNKRGAPYEQYF.

There are a few counts of this clonotype. V and J are TRBV25-1 and TRBJ1-2, with a weak D call TRBD1 (6 bases). Germline CDR1 and CDR2: MGHDK and SYGVNS. V dropped 1 base and J dropped 8 bases, with 14 bases sitting between them. The CDR3 sequence is 14 residues long. CDR3 DNA sequence: TGTGCCAGCAGTGAATGGGGGGCGGATATCGGCTACACCTTC. It encodes CASSEWGADIGYTF.

This clonotype was seen ten or more times. The J gene is TRBJ2-5, the V gene TRBV11-2; 8 bases line up with TRBD1. V lost 6 bases and J lost 4; bases outside the gene matches: 7. CDR3 size: 14 residues. Germline lookup yields CDR1 SGHAT and CDR2 FQNNGV. CDR3 bases: TGTGCCAGCAGTTTTCAGGGGGCGAGAGAGACCCAGTACTTC. Protein sequence: CASSFQGARETQYF.

This clonotype was recorded many times. The gene calls are TRBV19 and TRBJ2-5; D uncertain. The germline V gene has CDR1 LNHDA and CDR2 SQIVND (reference sequence). This CDR3 region has 14 residues. Trimming cost V 1 base and J 2 bases, with 8 bases left between them. The CDR3 loop is CASSIGTGQETQYF. The CDR3 DNA is TGTGCCAGTAGTATAGGGACGGGTCAAGAGACCCAGTACTTC.

The chain carries TRBV24-1 and TRBJ1-1; D is perhaps TRBD1 (6 bases). The V end was cut by 4 bases, the J end by 4 bases, with 12 bases between. The CDR3 totals 14 residues. Germline CDR1 KGHDR, CDR2 SFDVKD. The CDR3 region is CATSDPGTSTEAFF. The CDR3 coding sequence is TGTGCCACCAGTGACCCAGGGACATCCACTGAAGCTTTCTTT.